The rows below give T cell receptor beta chains drawn from one sample of a study of shared clonotypes between healthy human individuals. Profiling relied on immunoSEQ multiplex PCR, and the TCRdb table lists in-frame clones only, not all of them. The table records 2 million to 3 million clones, 93% of them present only once. The sample comprised naive CD4+ T cells from PBMCs. Receptors were obtained from a man aged 18 to 29 in good health. Some clones in this sample may be carry-over from other donors' samples. The CDR3 runs from the conserved cysteine through the conserved F or W. A D gene is named only where the DNA matches it firmly. Some rows have no size entry. The others give once, few or many, or a class for an expanded clone.

TRBJ2-2 | TRBV6-1 | TRBD1 | . | CASHRGRHTGELFF | TGTGCCAGTCACAGGGGGCGGCACACCGGGGAGCTGTTTTTT
TRBJ2-4 | TRBV10-2 | . | once | CASSDSALAKNIQYF | TGCGCCAGCAGTGATTCGGCGCTAGCCAAAAACATTCAGTACTTC
TRBJ2-1 | TRBV7-3 | TRBD2 | . | CASSFMSGRSDEQFF | TGTGCCAGCAGCTTTATGAGCGGGAGGTCCGATGAGCAGTTCTTC
TRBJ1-2 | TRBV18 | . | . | CASSPAGNYGYTF | TGTGCCAGCTCACCAGCCGGAAACTATGGCTACACCTTC
TRBJ2-7 | TRBV19 | TRBD2 | . | CASSMPPPGLAGPYEQYF | TGTGCCAGTAGTATGCCCCCCCCGGGACTAGCGGGACCCTACGAGCAGTACTTC
TRBJ2-3 | TRBV4-3 | . | . | CASSQEITDTQYF | TGCGCCAGCAGCCAAGAAATAACAGATACGCAGTATTTT
TRBJ2-4 | TRBV7-8 | . | . | CASSSERGQLAKNIQYF | TGTGCCAGCAGCTCCGAACGAGGGCAGCTAGCCAAAAACATTCAGTACTTC
TRBJ1-4 | TRBV4-2 | . | . | CASSQGGGTNEKLFF | TGTGCCAGCAGCCAAGGTGGGGGGACTAATGAAAAACTGTTTTTT
TRBJ2-7 | TRBV6-5 | TRBD1 | . | CASSPETGPYEQYF | TGTGCCAGCAGTCCGGAGACAGGGCCCTACGAGCAGTACTTC
TRBJ2-2 | TRBV7-3 | TRBD2 | . | CASRSQTSGGNTGELFF | TGTGCCAGCAGATCACAGACTAGCGGGGGAAACACCGGGGAGCTGTTTTTT
TRBJ2-2 | TRBV7-3 | TRBD2 | . | CASKEAGGLGELFF | TGTGCCAGCAAGGAAGCGGGAGGTCTCGGGGAGCTGTTTTTT
TRBJ2-7 | TRBV30 | . | . | CAWTPFDSPSYEQYF | TGTGCCTGGACCCCCTTCGACAGTCCCTCCTACGAGCAGTACTTC